Following are 26 T cell receptor beta chains from one sample sequenced in a study of cytomegalovirus exposure and HLA in healthy donors. The assay was immunoSEQ multiplex PCR, and TCRdb's table has in-frame clones only and misses some. The sample records about 280,000 clones, just over 85% being singletons. Sequencing input: PBMCs. The source of these receptors is a woman between 18 and 29 years old in good health and CMV-seronegative.

The chain has TRBV7-6 and TRBJ2-7; TRBD1 agrees at 10 bases. Germline V gene data show CDR1 as SGHVS and CDR2 as FNYEAQ. V lost 3 bases to trimming and J lost 1 base; unmatched junction nucleotides: 3. The CDR3 length is 15 residues. CDR3 nucleotides: TGTGCCAGCAGCTTCACGGACAGGGGGTCCTACGAGCAGTACTTC. Protein product: CASSFTDRGSYEQYF.

J is TRBJ1-1 and V is TRBV7-9, with 8 bases identical to TRBD1. V trimming: 6 bases; J trimming: 1 base; junction bases outside the gene matches: 4. The CDR3 extends over 14 amino acids. Germline CDR1 is SEHNR and CDR2 is FQNEAQ (reference sequence). The CDR3 loop is CASSLGQANTEAFF. DNA of the CDR3: TGTGCCAGCAGTCTGGGACAGGCGAACACTGAAGCTTTCTTT.

J is TRBJ2-5 and V is TRBV2; D is possibly TRBD2 (6 bases). The CDR3 loop spans 13 amino acids. Germline V CDR1 and CDR2: SNHLY, FYNNEI. Deletions cut 5 bases from V and 0 bases from J, with 7 bases between. The CDR3 spells CASSRDYQETQYF. CDR3 nucleotide sequence: TGTGCCAGCAGTAGGGACTACCAAGAGACCCAGTACTTC. The complete variable domain, with remaining parts taken from reference TRBV2 and TRBJ2-5, reads EPEVTQTPSHQVTQMGQEVILRCVPISNHLYFYWYRQILGQKVEFLVSFYNNEISEKSEIFDDQFSVERPDGSNFTLKIRSTKLEDSAMYFCASSRDYQETQYFGPGTRLLVL.

There are a few counts of this clone. The chain links TRBV6-5 to TRBJ2-1, with D tentatively TRBD2 (5 bases). The V gene's germline CDR1 is MNHEY and CDR2 SVGAGI. The CDR3 has 11 amino acids. V was trimmed by 10 bases and J by 9 bases, leaving 13 bases between them. The CDR3 spells CATGSDAEQFF. The CDR3 DNA follows: TGTGCCACTGGGAGCGACGCTGAGCAGTTCTTC.

CDR3 protein: CSVAVTLNYGYTF. The CDR3 nucleotides are TGCAGCGTTGCCGTAACTCTAAACTATGGCTACACCTTC. The rearrangement links TRBV29-1 to TRBJ1-2; D not resolved. Germline V CDR1 and CDR2: SQVTM, ANQGSEA. The V end was cut by 4 bases, the J end by 2 bases, with 11 bases between. There are 13 residues in the CDR3.

In its sample, this clone was seen a few times. The chain joins TRBV6-5 to TRBJ1-2; TRBD1 matches at 7 bases. The J segment lost 7 bases and the V segment lost 0 bases, leaving 5 bases of the junction unmatched. CDR3 length: 14 amino acids. Germline-derived CDR1 and CDR2 are MNHEY and SVGAGI. This chain's CDR3 is CASSYSGTVVGYTF. The CDR3 DNA reads TGTGCCAGCAGTTACTCCGGGACAGTAGTTGGCTACACCTTC.

This chain links TRBV12-5 with TRBJ1-1; D call uncertain. The CDR3 runs 12 residues. V was trimmed by 1 base and J by 5 bases, leaving 5 bases between them. In germline, CDR1 is LGHNT, CDR2 FRNRAP. Here the CDR3 reads CASGLGITEAFF. The CDR3 nucleotides are TGTGCTAGTGGTTTGGGTATAACTGAAGCTTTCTTT. Supplemented by reference TRBV12-5 and TRBJ1-1, the full variable domain reads DARVTQTPRHKVTEMGQEVTMRCQPILGHNTVFWYRQTMMQGLELLAYFRNRAPLDDSGMPKDRFSAEMPDATLATLKIQPSEPRDSAVYFCASGLGITEAFFGQGTRLTVV.

The chain links TRBV5-1 to TRBJ2-7; TRBD2 agrees at 10 bases. The CDR3 is 17 residues long. The J segment lost 0 bases and the V segment lost 5 bases, leaving 11 bases of the junction unmatched. The V gene's germline CDR1 is SGHRS and CDR2 YFSETQ. CDR3 DNA sequence: TGCGCCAGCAGTGCGCGCGGGACTAGCGCTAGCTCCTACGAGCAGTACTTC. Amino acid sequence: CASSARGTSASSYEQYF.

This clone has only a few counts. The chain combines TRBV6-5 with TRBJ2-7; D is perhaps TRBD1 (6 bases). The V end lost 6 bases, the J end lost 3 bases, and 12 bases lay between the germline ends. Germline CDR1 MNHEY, CDR2 SVGAGI. The CDR3 length is 13 residues. DNA of the CDR3: TGTGCCAGCAGGCACAGGGACCACTACGAGCAGTACTTC. Its protein is CASRHRDHYEQYF.

This rearrangement joins TRBV25-1 to TRBJ1-6; D perhaps matches TRBD1 (5 bases). Germline V lookup: CDR1 MGHDK, CDR2 SYGVNS. V lost 1 base and J 6 bases, leaving 10 bases between the germline ends. CDR3 length: 15 amino acids. CDR3 bases: TGTGCCAGCAGTGAATGGCGGCAGGGTAATTCACCCCTCCACTTT. This encodes CASSEWRQGNSPLHF.

This clone was observed a handful of times. V and J are TRBV5-4 and TRBJ1-2; 9 bases line up with TRBD1. Germline CDR1 reads SGHNT; CDR2 reads YYREEE (reference sequence). V lost 3 bases, J lost 4 bases, and 7 bases stayed unmatched. This CDR3 region has 15 residues. CDR3 amino acids: CASSWTGVVSYGYTF. The CDR3 DNA sequence: TGTGCCAGCAGCTGGACAGGGGTTGTTAGCTATGGCTACACCTTC.

The V gene is TRBV4-1, the J gene TRBJ2-5; D uncertain. Germline V gene sequence: CDR1 MGHRA, CDR2 YSYEKL. There are 13 residues in the CDR3. V shed 0 bases and J shed 5 bases, with 7 bases lying between them. CDR3 loop: CASSQDLEETQYF. The CDR3 DNA sequence: TGCGCCAGCAGCCAAGATCTTGAGGAGACCCAGTACTTC.

The chain employs TRBV10-2 and TRBJ2-7, with D tentatively TRBD1 (6 bases). The CDR3 loop spans 13 amino acids. The germline V and J ends were trimmed by 8 bases and 2 bases, with 13 bases remaining between them. Germline values: CDR1 WSHSY, CDR2 SAAADI. CDR3 in amino acids: CASGDRSTYEQYF. DNA of the CDR3: TGCGCCAGCGGCGACAGGTCAACCTACGAGCAGTACTTC.

V and J are TRBV29-1 and TRBJ1-2; 8 bases match TRBD1. This CDR3 comprises 14 residues. CDR1 and CDR2 (germline): SQVTM, ANQGSEA. With V trimmed by 4 bases and J by 2 bases, 6 bases remained unmatched. The CDR3 sequence is CSVGKGQDNYGYTF. The CDR3 region has the DNA TGCAGCGTTGGAAAGGGACAGGACAACTATGGCTACACCTTC.

The rearrangement links TRBV27 to TRBJ2-4, with a tentative D call TRBD1 (5 bases). Trimming took off 5 bases at V and 7 bases at J, with 15 bases between the two ends. This CDR3 has 14 residues. From germline, CDR1 is MNHEY and CDR2 SMNVEV (reference sequence). CDR3 in amino acids: CASSTTRRANIQYF. CDR3 bases: TGTGCCAGCAGTACCACCCGCAGGGCGAACATTCAGTACTTC.

The rearrangement joins TRBV2 to TRBJ2-1; D might be TRBD1 (6 bases). Germline V lookup: CDR1 SNHLY, CDR2 FYNNEI. There are 16 residues in the CDR3. V was clipped by 6 bases and J by 7 bases, with 22 bases between them. The CDR3 is CASSQGHPGLGNEQFF. Here the CDR3 DNA reads TGTGCCAGCAGCCAGGGACACCCGGGCTTGGGGAATGAGCAGTTCTTC.

This clone was counted only a few times. The rearrangement links TRBV2 to TRBJ1-2; D ambiguous. V lost 5 bases and J 4 bases, leaving 8 bases between the germline ends. Looked up from germline, CDR1 is SNHLY and CDR2 is FYNNEI. This CDR3 spans 12 amino acids. In nucleotides, the CDR3 is TGTGCCAGCAGTCCCTTCAGCTATGGCTACACCTTC. Encoded protein: CASSPFSYGYTF. Full variable domain (outside the CDR3, taken from reference TRBV2 and TRBJ1-2): EPEVTQTPSHQVTQMGQEVILRCVPISNHLYFYWYRQILGQKVEFLVSFYNNEISEKSEIFDDQFSVERPDGSNFTLKIRSTKLEDSAMYFCASSPFSYGYTFGSGTRLTVV.

This clone has a single count. The V and J genes are TRBV5-6 and TRBJ1-5, with 9 bases lining up with TRBD1. The CDR3 loop spans 15 amino acids. From germline, CDR1 is SGHDT and CDR2 YYEEEE. J gave up 5 bases and V 3 bases, and 6 bases lay outside the gene matches. Here the CDR3 reads CASSSGTGPHQPQHF. The CDR3 DNA reads as TGTGCCAGCAGCTCCGGGACAGGGCCCCATCAGCCCCAGCATTTT.

V usage is TRBV29-1 and J usage is TRBJ2-1, with 7 bases aligning to TRBD1. CDR1 and CDR2 from the germline V gene are SQVTM and ANQGSEA. V shed 7 bases and J 12 bases; nucleotides not matched to a gene: 15. This CDR3 comprises 13 residues. The CDR3 sequence: CSGYRGDSKRQFF. For the CDR3, the DNA is TGCAGCGGGTACCGAGGGGACAGTAAGCGGCAGTTCTTC.

CDR3 sequence (DNA): TGTGCCAGCAGTTCCCTAGCGGGGGGGCTCTACGAGCAGTACTTC. The encoded protein is CASSSLAGGLYEQYF. The chain combines TRBV28 with TRBJ2-7; TRBD2 agrees at 12 bases. The CDR3 contains 15 residues. CDR1 is MDHEN and CDR2 is SYDVKM in the germline V gene. Unmatched junction bases numbered 4, after V lost 4 bases and J lost 3 bases.

This rearrangement joins TRBV7-3 to TRBJ2-1; D is unclear. Germline assignment: CDR1 SGHTA and CDR2 FQGTGA. Trimming removed 4 bases at V and 3 bases at J, with 13 bases between. The CDR3 is made up of 15 amino acids. CDR3 DNA sequence: TGTGCCAGCAGCTCCTACGTACGCGACTACAATGAGCAGTTCTTC. This sequence encodes CASSSYVRDYNEQFF. Looking up the rest from reference TRBV7-3 and TRBJ2-1 gives the full variable domain: GAGVSQTPSNKVTEKGKYVELRCDPISGHTALYWYRQSLGQGPEFLIYFQGTGAADDSGLPNDRFFAVRPEGSVSTLKIQRTERGDSAVYLCASSSYVRDYNEQFFGPGTRLTVL.

The chain links TRBV10-2 to TRBJ2-7; possibly TRBD1 for D (5 bases). This CDR3 contains 14 residues. CDR1 WSHSY and CDR2 SAAADI come from the germline V gene. V was shortened by 2 bases and J by 6 bases, with 14 bases between the two germline ends. The CDR3 bases are TGCGCCAGCAGTGAGCAGGGTCCGATGGGCGAGCAGTACTTC. Translated, it gives CASSEQGPMGEQYF.

The J gene is TRBJ2-7, the V gene TRBV7-3, with TRBD2 matching over 9 bases. This CDR3 is 15 amino acids long. Unmatched junction bases numbered 8, after V lost 5 bases and J lost 3 bases. CDR1 is SGHTA, CDR2 FQGTGA, per germline. DNA of the CDR3: TGTGCCAGCAGCACGTCTAGCGGGGCTAACTACGAGCAGTACTTC. Translated: CASSTSSGANYEQYF.

This chain links TRBV2 with TRBJ2-5, with D possibly TRBD1 on 6 matching bases. The CDR3 sequence is 15 residues long. Trimming stripped 7 bases from V and 3 bases from J, with 18 bases between. Germline values: CDR1 SNHLY, CDR2 FYNNEI. The CDR3 DNA follows: TGTGCCAGCACCCCCCAGGGGCTAGGCGAAGAGACCCAGTACTTC. Its translation is CASTPQGLGEETQYF.

V gene TRBV7-3 combines with J gene TRBJ2-7; D is undetermined. Trimming removed 3 bases from V and 5 bases from J, with 11 bases in between. CDR3 size: 13 residues. Germline V gene lookup returns CDR1 SGHTA and CDR2 FQGTGA. The CDR3 protein is CASSFSLLDEQYF. The CDR3 nucleotides are TGTGCCAGCAGCTTTAGCCTTTTAGACGAGCAGTACTTC.

The gene calls are TRBV10-3 and TRBJ2-5, with 8 bases identical to TRBD1. The J segment lost 5 bases and the V segment lost 5 bases, leaving 7 bases of the junction unmatched. Germline V gene lookup returns CDR1 ENHRY and CDR2 SYGVKD. The CDR3 length is 14 residues. The CDR3 DNA sequence: TGTGCCATCAGTCCCGGACAGGGCAGGGAGACCCAGTACTTC. It translates to CAISPGQGRETQYF.